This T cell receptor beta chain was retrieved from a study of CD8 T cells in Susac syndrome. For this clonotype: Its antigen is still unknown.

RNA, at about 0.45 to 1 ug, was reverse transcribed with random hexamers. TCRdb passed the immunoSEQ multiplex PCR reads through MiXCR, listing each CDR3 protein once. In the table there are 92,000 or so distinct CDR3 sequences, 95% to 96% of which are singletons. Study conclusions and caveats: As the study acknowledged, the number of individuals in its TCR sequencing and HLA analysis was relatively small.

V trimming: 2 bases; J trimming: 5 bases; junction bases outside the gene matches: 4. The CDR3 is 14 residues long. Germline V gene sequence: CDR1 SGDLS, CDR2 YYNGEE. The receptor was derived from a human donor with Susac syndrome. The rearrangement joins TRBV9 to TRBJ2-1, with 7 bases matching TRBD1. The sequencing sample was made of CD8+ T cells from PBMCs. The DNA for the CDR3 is TGTGCCAGCAGCGTCCGACAGGGTAACAATGAGCAGTTCTTC. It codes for CASSVRQGNNEQFF.